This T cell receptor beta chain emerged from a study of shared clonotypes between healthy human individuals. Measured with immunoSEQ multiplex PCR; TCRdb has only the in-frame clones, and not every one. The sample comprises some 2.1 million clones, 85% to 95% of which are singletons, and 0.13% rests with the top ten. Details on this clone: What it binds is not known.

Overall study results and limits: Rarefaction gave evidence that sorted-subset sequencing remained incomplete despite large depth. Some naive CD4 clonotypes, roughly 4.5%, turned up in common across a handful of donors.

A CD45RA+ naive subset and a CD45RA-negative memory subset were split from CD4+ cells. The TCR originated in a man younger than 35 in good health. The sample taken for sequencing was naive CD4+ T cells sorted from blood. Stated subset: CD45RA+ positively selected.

The CDR3 region is CAISRGVSNEQYF. DNA for the CDR3: TGTGCCATCAGCCGAGGGGTAAGCAACGAGCAGTACTTC. The chain links TRBV10-3 to TRBJ2-7; D is tentatively TRBD1 or TRBD2 (5 bases each). The germline gives CDR1 ENHRY, CDR2 SYGVKD. CDR3 length equals 13 residues. The germline V and J ends were trimmed by 6 bases and 5 bases, with 14 bases remaining between them.